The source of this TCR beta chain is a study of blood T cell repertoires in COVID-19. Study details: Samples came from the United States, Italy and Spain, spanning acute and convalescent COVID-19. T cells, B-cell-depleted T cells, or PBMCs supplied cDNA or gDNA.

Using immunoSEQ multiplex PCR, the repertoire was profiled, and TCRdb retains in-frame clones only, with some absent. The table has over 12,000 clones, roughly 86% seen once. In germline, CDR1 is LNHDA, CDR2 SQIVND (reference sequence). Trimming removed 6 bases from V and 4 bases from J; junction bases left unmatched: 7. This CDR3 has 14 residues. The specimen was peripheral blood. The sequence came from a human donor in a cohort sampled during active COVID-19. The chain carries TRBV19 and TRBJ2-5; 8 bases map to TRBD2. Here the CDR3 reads CASRMRAGVETQYF. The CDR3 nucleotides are TGTGCCAGTAGAATGAGAGCGGGGGTAGAGACCCAGTACTTC.